This T cell receptor beta chain was found in a study of cytomegalovirus exposure and HLA in healthy donors. This PCR relied on a set of 60 Vbeta primers and 13 Jbeta primers. Method: immunoSEQ multiplex PCR; TCRdb's copy keeps in-frame clones and lacks some. The sample has approximately 190,000 clones; roughly four fifths are singletons. As for this clone: Its target is unknown.

Findings of the study overall: Later on, a genetic analysis was performed. It linked a missense variant in DCLRE1C with V- and J-gene trimming of TCR beta. Most subjects' HLA-A and HLA-B alleles were reportedly predicted from TCR beta sequences.

The CDR3 sequence is 15 residues long. Germline CDR1 reads MGHDK; CDR2 reads SYGVNS. V was clipped by 4 bases and J by 6 bases, with 15 bases between them. This clonotype was sampled from a man aged 35-49 years in good health and CMV-seropositive. The chain employs TRBV25-1 and TRBJ2-2; D not resolved. The specimen sequenced was PBMCs. The CDR3 bases are TGTGCCAGCAGTGGTAACTACGGCTGGCCCGGGGAGCTGTTTTTT. This translates into CASSGNYGWPGELFF.